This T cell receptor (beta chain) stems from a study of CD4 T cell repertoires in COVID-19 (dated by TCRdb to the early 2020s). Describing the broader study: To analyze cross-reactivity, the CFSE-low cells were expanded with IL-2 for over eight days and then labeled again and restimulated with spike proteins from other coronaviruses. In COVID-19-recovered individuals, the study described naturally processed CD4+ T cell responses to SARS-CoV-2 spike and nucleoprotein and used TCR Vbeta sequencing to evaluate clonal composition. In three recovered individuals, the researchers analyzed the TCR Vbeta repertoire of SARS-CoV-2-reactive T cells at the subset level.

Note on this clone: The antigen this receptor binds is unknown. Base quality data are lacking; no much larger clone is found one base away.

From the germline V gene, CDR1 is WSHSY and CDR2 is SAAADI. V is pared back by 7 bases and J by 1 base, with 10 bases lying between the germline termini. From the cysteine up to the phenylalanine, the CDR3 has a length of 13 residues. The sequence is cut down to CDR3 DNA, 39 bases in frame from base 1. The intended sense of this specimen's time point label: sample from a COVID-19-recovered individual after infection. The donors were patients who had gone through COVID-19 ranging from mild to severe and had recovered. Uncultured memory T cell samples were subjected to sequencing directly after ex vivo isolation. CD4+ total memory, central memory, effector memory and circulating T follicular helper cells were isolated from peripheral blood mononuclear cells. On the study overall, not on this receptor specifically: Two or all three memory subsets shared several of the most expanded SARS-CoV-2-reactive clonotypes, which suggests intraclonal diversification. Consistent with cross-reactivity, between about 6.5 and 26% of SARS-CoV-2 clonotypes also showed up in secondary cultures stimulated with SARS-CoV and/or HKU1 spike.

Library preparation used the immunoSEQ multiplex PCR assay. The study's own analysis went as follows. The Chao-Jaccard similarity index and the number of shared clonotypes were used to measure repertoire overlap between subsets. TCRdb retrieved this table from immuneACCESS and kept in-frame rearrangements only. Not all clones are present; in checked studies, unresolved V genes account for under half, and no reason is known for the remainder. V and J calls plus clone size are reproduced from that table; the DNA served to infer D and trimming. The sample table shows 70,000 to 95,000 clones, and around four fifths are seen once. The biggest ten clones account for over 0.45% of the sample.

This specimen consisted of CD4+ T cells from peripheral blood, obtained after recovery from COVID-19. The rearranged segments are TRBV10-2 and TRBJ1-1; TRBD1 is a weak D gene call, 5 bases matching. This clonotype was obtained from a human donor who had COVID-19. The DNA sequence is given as TGCGCCAGCACCCAGACAGCGAACACTGAAGCTTTCTTT. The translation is CASTQTANTEAFF.